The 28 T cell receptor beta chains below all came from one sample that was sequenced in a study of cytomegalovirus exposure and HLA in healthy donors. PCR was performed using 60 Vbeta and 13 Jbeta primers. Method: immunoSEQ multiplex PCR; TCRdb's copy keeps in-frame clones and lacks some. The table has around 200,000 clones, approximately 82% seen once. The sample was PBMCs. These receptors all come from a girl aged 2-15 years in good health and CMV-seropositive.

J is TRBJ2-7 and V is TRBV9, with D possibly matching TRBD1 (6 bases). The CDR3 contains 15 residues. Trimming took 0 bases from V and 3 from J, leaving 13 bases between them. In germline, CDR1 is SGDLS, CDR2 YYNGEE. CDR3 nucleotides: TGTGCCAGCAGCGTAGGACCCCTGACAGGCTACGAGCAGTACTTC. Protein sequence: CASSVGPLTGYEQYF.

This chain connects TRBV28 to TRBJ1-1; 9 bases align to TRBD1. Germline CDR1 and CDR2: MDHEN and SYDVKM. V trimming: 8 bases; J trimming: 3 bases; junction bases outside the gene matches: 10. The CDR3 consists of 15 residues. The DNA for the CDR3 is TGTGCCAGCGCCACGACAGGGGGATATTACACTGAAGCTTTCTTT. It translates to CASATTGGYYTEAFF.

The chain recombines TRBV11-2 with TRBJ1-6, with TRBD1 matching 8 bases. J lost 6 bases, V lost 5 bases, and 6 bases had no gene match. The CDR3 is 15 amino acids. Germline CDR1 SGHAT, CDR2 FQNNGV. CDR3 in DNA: TGTGCCAGCAGCCCCAGGACAGGGATTAATTCACCCCTCCACTTT. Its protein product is CASSPRTGINSPLHF.

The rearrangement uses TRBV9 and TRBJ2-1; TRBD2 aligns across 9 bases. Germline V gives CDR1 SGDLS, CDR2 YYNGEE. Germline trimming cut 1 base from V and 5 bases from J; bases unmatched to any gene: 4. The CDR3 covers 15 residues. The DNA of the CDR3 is TGTGCCAGCAGCGTACGACTAGCGGAGGACAATGAGCAGTTCTTC. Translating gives CASSVRLAEDNEQFF.

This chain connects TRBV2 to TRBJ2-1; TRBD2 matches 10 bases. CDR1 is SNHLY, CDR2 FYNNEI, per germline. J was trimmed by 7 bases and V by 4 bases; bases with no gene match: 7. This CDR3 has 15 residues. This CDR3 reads CASSAGSSGRNEQFF. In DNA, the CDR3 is TGTGCCAGCAGTGCCGGATCTAGCGGGAGAAATGAGCAGTTCTTC.

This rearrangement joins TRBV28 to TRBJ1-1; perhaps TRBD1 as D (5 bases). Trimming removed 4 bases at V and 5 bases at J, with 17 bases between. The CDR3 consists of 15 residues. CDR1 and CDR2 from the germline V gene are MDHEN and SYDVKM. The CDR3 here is CASSYTVLRGTEAFF. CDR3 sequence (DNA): TGTGCCAGCAGTTATACGGTCCTTCGGGGGACTGAAGCTTTCTTT.

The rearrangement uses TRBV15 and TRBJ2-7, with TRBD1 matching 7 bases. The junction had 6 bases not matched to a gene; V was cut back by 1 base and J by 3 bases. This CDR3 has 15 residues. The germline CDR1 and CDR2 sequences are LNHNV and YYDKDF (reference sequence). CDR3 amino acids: CATSRGDRDDYEQYF. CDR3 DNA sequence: TGTGCCACCAGCAGAGGAGACAGGGATGACTACGAGCAGTACTTC.

CDR3: CASFDREGSTDTQYF. CDR3 in DNA: TGTGCCAGCTTCGACCGGGAGGGAAGCACAGATACGCAGTATTTT. The chain links TRBV28 to TRBJ2-3; the match to TRBD2 covers 8 bases. Germline V CDR1 and CDR2: MDHEN, SYDVKM. The CDR3 runs to 15 residues. V shed 8 bases and J 0 bases; nucleotides not matched to a gene: 7.

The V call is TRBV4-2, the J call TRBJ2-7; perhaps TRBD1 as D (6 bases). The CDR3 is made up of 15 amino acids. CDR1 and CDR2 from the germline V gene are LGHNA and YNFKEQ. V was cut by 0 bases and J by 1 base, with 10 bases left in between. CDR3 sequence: CASSQDETGSYEQYF. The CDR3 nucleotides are TGTGCCAGCAGCCAAGATGAGACAGGTTCCTACGAGCAGTACTTC.

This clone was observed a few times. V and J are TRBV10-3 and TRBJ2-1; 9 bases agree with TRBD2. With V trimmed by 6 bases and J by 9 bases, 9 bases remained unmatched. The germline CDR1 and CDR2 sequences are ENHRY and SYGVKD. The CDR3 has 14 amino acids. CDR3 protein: CAISALAGTGEQFF. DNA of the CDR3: TGTGCCATCAGCGCTCTAGCGGGAACGGGTGAGCAGTTCTTC.

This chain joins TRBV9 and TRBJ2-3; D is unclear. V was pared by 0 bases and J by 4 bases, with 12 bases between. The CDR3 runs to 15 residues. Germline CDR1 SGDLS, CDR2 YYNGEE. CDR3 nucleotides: TGTGCCAGCAGCGTAGGTGGTAGTTCCGCAGATACGCAGTATTTT. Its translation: CASSVGGSSADTQYF.

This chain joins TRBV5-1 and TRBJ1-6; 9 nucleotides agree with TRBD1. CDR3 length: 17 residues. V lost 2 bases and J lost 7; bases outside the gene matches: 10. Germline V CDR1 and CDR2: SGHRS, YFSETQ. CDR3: CASSFGTGNFGNSPLHF. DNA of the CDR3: TGCGCCAGCAGCTTCGGGACAGGGAATTTCGGGAATTCACCCCTCCACTTT.

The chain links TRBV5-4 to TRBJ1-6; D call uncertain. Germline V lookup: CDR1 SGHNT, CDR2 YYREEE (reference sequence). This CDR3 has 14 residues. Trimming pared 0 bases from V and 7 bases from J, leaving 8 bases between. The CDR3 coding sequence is TGTGCCAGCAGCTTGGGGGCACAGAATTCACCCCTCCACTTT. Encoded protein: CASSLGAQNSPLHF.

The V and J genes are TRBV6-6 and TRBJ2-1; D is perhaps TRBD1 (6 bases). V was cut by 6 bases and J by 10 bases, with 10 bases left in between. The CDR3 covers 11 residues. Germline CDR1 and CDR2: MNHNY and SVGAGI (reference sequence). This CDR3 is CASRNDREQFF. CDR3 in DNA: TGTGCCAGCAGGAACGACAGGGAGCAGTTCTTC.

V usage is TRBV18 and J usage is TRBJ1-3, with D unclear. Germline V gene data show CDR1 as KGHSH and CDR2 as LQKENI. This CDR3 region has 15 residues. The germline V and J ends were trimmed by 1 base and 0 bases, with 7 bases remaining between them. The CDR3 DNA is TGTGCCAGCTCACCACTGCGGTTCTCTGGAAACACCATATATTTT. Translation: CASSPLRFSGNTIYF.

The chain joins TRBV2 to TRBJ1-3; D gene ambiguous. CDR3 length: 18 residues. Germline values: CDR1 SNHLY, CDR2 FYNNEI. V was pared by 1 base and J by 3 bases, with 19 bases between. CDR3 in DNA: TGTGCCAGCAGTGAAGAACCAGACTTGTCATTTCTTGGAAACACCATATATTTT. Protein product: CASSEEPDLSFLGNTIYF.

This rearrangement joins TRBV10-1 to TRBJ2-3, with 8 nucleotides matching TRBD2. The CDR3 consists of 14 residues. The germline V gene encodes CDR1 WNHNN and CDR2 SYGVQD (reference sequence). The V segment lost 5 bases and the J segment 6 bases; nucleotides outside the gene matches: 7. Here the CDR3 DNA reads TGCGCCAGCAGTCCGGGACTAGAGGCGGATACGCAGTATTTT. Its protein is CASSPGLEADTQYF.

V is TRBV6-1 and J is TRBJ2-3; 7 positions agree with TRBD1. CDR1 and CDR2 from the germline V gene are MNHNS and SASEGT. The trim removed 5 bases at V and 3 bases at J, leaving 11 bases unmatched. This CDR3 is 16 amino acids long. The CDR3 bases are TGTGCCAGCAGTAAAGACAGGGTAGGAAGAACAGATACGCAGTATTTT. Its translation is CASSKDRVGRTDTQYF.

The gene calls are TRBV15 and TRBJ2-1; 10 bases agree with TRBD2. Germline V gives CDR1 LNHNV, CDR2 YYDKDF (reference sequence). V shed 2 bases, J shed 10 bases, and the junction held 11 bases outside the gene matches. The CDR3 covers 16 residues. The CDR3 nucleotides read TGTGCCACCAGCAGATCCGGGACTAGCGTCTCTTGGGAGCAGTTCTTC. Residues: CATSRSGTSVSWEQFF.

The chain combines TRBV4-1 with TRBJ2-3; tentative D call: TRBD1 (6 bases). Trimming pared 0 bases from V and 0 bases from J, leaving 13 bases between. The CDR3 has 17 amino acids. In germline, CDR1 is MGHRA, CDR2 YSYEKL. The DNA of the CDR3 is TGCGCCAGCAGCCAAGAAAGGGGGAGAGGTAGCACAGATACGCAGTATTTT. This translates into CASSQERGRGSTDTQYF.

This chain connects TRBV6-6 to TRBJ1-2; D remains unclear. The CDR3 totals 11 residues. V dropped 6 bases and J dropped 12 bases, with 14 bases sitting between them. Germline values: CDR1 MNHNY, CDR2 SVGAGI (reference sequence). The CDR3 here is CASSHSGDHTF. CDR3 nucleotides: TGTGCCAGCAGCCACTCGGGAGATCACACCTTC.

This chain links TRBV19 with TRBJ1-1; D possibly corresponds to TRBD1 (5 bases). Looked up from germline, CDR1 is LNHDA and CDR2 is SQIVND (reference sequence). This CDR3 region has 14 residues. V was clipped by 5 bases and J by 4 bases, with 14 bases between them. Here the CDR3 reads CASSRTGPGTEAFF. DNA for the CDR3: TGTGCCAGTAGTCGAACAGGCCCCGGCACTGAAGCTTTCTTT.

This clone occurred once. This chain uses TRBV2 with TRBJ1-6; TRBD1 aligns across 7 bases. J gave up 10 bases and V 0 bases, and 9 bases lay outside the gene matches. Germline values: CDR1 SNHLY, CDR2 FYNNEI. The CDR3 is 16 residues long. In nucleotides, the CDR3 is TGTGCCAGCAGTGAAGCAGCAGGGGGAGGTGGATCACCCCTCCACTTT. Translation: CASSEAAGGGGSPLHF.

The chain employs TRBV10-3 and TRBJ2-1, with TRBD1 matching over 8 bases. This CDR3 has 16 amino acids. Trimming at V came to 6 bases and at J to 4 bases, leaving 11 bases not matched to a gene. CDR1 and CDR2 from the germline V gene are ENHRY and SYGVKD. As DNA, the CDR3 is TGTGCCATCAGGGGGGCGACAGGGGATCTATACAATGAGCAGTTCTTC. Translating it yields CAIRGATGDLYNEQFF.

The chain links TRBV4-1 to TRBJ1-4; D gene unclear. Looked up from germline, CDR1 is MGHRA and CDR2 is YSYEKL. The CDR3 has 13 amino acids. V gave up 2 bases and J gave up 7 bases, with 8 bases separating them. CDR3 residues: CASSQLRGEKLFF. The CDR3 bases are TGCGCCAGCAGCCAATTGAGAGGTGAAAAACTGTTTTTT.

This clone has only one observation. For the CDR3, the DNA is TGTGCCAGCAGCTTATGGGGGGCTAGCGGGGCGCCCTCTGGGGCCAACGTCCTGACTTTC. It is translated as CASSLWGASGAPSGANVLTF. The genes are TRBV7-3 and TRBJ2-6, with 9 nucleotides matching TRBD2. The CDR3 loop spans 20 amino acids. CDR1 SGHTA and CDR2 FQGTGA come from the germline V gene. V dropped 2 bases and J dropped 0; count of bases not matched to a gene: 11.

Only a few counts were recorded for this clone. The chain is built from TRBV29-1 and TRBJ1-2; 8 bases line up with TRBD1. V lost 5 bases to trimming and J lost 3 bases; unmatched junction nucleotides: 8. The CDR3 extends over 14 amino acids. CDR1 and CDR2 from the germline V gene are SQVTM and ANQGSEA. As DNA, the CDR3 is TGCAGCGTTCCCGGACAGGGCGGAGACTATGGCTACACCTTC. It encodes CSVPGQGGDYGYTF.

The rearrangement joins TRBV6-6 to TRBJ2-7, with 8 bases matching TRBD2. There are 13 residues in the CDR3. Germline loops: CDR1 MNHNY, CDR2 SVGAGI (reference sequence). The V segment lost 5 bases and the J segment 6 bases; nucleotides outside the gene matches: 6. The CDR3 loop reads CASSSGSISEQYF. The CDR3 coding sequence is TGTGCCAGCAGTAGCGGGAGTATCTCCGAGCAGTACTTC.